This T cell receptor beta chain was sequenced during a study of response to subunit inactivated influenza vaccine (dated by TCRdb to 2016 to 2019). Background on the whole study: Deep quantitative T cell receptor repertoire profiling was used in the study to track responses to a trivalent subunit inactivated influenza vaccine. What the work shows at the level of the full study, not this receptor alone: According to the authors, only a limited number of new T cells may be recruited by each seasonal influenza vaccination.

The protocol used for the library was RT-PCR. These reads were obtained on an Illumina HiSeq 2500. TCRdb itself trimmed the public reads at Q25 with fastp, ran MiXCR and retained productive beta chains. Each CDR3 protein appears once, grouped with its most common genes and DNA. Here the sample has roughly 520,000 distinct CDR3 sequences; about 25% occur a single time. The ten most abundant clones make up approximately 2% of the sample. V has 5 bases trimmed and J has 2 bases trimmed; junction bases matching no gene number 3. CDR1 and CDR2 were assigned from the germline V gene (reference sequence) as DFQATT and SNEGSKA. Spanning cysteine to phenylalanine, the CDR3 consists of 13 amino acids. Only CDR3 DNA is held: 39 bases, read in frame from base 1. This clonotype has only a few counts. Its antigen has not been determined. Base-call qualities are not available, and no considerably larger clone is one nucleotide away.

The specimen comprised CD4+ T cells sorted from PBMCs, sampled about 5 days after vaccination. The TCR sequence derives from a man between 50 and 59 years old who received an inactivated influenza vaccine. Donor details come from another sample of the same person, matched by shared clones. This sequence uses TRBV20-1 and TRBJ2-7; TRBD1 fits 10 bases in the junction. The sequenced DNA: TGCAGTGCTGGGACAGGGGACGCCTACGAGCAGTACTTC. The resulting protein is CSAGTGDAYEQYF.